The source of this T cell receptor (beta chain) is a study of cytomegalovirus exposure and HLA in healthy donors. Study overall: Of all 398 donors who were genotyped, roughly 85% belonged to the Caucasian-associated ancestry cluster. Findings and limits, study-wide: In a later analysis, across HLA loci, associated TCR counts were highest for DRB1, lowest for HLA-C. One variant, a missense change in DCLRE1C, was linked in a later analysis to TCR beta V- and J-gene trimming.

Trimming removed 4 bases at V and 3 bases at J, with 21 bases between. Germline V gives CDR1 SGHRS, CDR2 YFSETQ. The CDR3 loop spans 17 amino acids. About this clone: Its antigen remains unidentified.

A multiplex PCR was run with 60 Vbeta primers and 13 Jbeta primers. TCRdb's copy holds only in-frame clones and misses some; the assay was immunoSEQ multiplex PCR. This table holds some 180,000 clones, 70% to 80% found once. This sequence joins TRBV5-1 and TRBJ2-3; D possibly corresponds to TRBD1 (5 bases). What was sequenced was PBMCs. This sequence originates from a woman aged 25 to 39 in good health and CMV-seropositive. The CDR3 is CASSRSVLVRATDTQYF. Here the CDR3 DNA reads TGCGCCAGCAGCCGATCCGTTTTAGTCAGGGCTACAGATACGCAGTATTTT. Full variable domain (rest looked up from reference TRBV5-1 and TRBJ2-3): KAGVTQTPRYLIKTRGQQVTLSCSPISGHRSVSWYQQTPGQGLQFLFEYFSETQRNKGNFPGRFSGRQFSNSRSEMNVSTLELGDSALYLCASSRSVLVRATDTQYFGPGTRLTVL.